This passage covers 20 T cell receptor beta chains from one sample sequenced in a study of cytomegalovirus exposure and HLA in healthy donors. Both 60 Vbeta primers and 13 Jbeta primers went into the PCR. Assay used: immunoSEQ multiplex PCR; TCRdb lists only in-frame clones, some missing. This sample's table reports about 42,000 clones. The specimen was PBMCs. The source is a man aged 30 to 45 in good health and CMV-seronegative.

V is TRBV19 and J is TRBJ2-7, with 11 bases fitting TRBD2. Trimming removed 6 bases from V and 4 bases from J; junction bases left unmatched: 5. Germline V lookup: CDR1 LNHDA, CDR2 SQIVND (reference sequence). This CDR3 region has 14 residues. The CDR3 DNA reads TGTGCCAGTAGCCGGACTAGCGGGCTTTACGAGCAGTACTTC. Its translation is CASSRTSGLYEQYF.

Worth noting for this clone: A read error may produce the germline difference seen at one junction end. The rearrangement uses TRBV30 and TRBJ2-1; TRBD2 matches 7 bases. Looked up from germline, CDR1 is GTSNPN and CDR2 is SVGIG (reference sequence). There are 13 residues in the CDR3. CDR3 protein: CGASGSSDNEQFF. The DNA for the CDR3 is TGTGGGGCTAGCGGTAGCTCCGACAATGAGCAGTTCTTC. The full variable domain, rest sourced from reference TRBV30 and TRBJ2-1, is SQTIHQWPATLVQPVGSPLSLECTVEGTSNPNLYWYRQAAGRGLQLLFYSVGIGQISSEVPQNLSASRPQDRQFILSSKKLLLSDSGFYLCGASGSSDNEQFFGPGTRLTVL.

The V and J genes are TRBV6-1 and TRBJ2-3; D is undetermined. This CDR3 contains 12 residues. V lost 2 bases and J lost 6, with 6 bases in between. Germline V gene lookup returns CDR1 MNHNS and CDR2 SASEGT. The CDR3 loop is CASSETRDTQYF. The CDR3 DNA reads as TGTGCCAGCAGTGAAACGAGGGATACGCAGTATTTT.

This chain's CDR3 is CSTQGDYGYTF. DNA of the CDR3: TGCAGCACACAGGGTGACTATGGCTACACCTTC. J is TRBJ1-2 and V is TRBV29-1, with D possibly matching TRBD1 (6 bases). V was clipped by 8 bases and J by 3 bases, with 10 bases between them. The CDR3 extends over 11 amino acids. Germline values: CDR1 SQVTM, CDR2 ANQGSEA. The full variable domain, in which reference TRBV29-1 and TRBJ1-2 provide the parts outside the CDR3, is SAVISQKPSRDICQRGTSLTIQCQVDSQVTMMFWYRQQPGQSLTLIATANQGSEATYESGFVIDKFPISRPNLTFSTLTVSNMSPEDSSIYLCSTQGDYGYTFGSGTRLTVV.

The V and J genes are TRBV6-5 and TRBJ2-7; D possibly corresponds to TRBD2 (6 bases). Germline lookup yields CDR1 MNHEY and CDR2 SVGAGI. V was pared by 0 bases and J by 2 bases, with 14 bases between. CDR3 length: 16 residues. DNA of the CDR3: TGTGCCAGCAGTTACTCGAGGGCTAGCGTCACCTACGAGCAGTACTTC. This translates into CASSYSRASVTYEQYF.

The V gene is TRBV30, the J gene TRBJ1-1, with a possible D match to TRBD1 (6 bases). CDR1 and CDR2 from the germline V gene are GTSNPN and SVGIG (reference sequence). This CDR3 is 18 amino acids long. Deletions cut 4 bases from V and 2 bases from J, with 26 bases between. In DNA form, the CDR3 reads TGTGCCTGGAATTGGGCAGGGGAGGGTTTAAGCCTTAACACTGAAGCTTTCTTT. Translation: CAWNWAGEGLSLNTEAFF.

The chain uses TRBV7-9 and TRBJ2-7, with a possible D match to TRBD2 (5 bases). The CDR3 totals 13 residues. The ends were cut back, 5 bases at V and 7 bases at J, with 15 bases in the middle. From germline, CDR1 is SEHNR and CDR2 FQNEAQ (reference sequence). The CDR3 loop reads CASSLSGPGEQYF. The CDR3 DNA sequence: TGTGCCAGCAGCCTTTCGGGTCCGGGGGAGCAGTACTTC.

V gene TRBV19 combines with J gene TRBJ1-1; D is unclear. Germline assignment: CDR1 LNHDA and CDR2 SQIVND (reference sequence). There are 11 residues in the CDR3. V was clipped by 9 bases and J by 9 bases, with 14 bases between them. The CDR3 DNA follows: TGTGCCAGCGCTTTTGGAGACCAAGCTTTCTTT. This sequence encodes CASAFGDQAFF.

The CDR3 here is CASSPILNEQFF. The CDR3 DNA reads as TGTGCCAGCTCACCAATCCTCAATGAGCAGTTCTTC. This chain joins TRBV18 and TRBJ2-1; unclear D gene. This CDR3 is 12 amino acids long. Per the germline V gene, CDR1 is KGHSH and CDR2 is LQKENI. The V end was cut by 2 bases, the J end by 6 bases, with 5 bases between. The full variable domain, its missing parts supplied by reference TRBV18 and TRBJ2-1, is NAGVMQNPRHLVRRRGQEARLRCSPMKGHSHVYWYRQLPEEGLKFMVYLQKENIIDESGMPKERFSAEFPKEGPSILRIQQVVRGDSAAYFCASSPILNEQFFGPGTRLTVL.

The CDR3 protein is CASSQGNRENEKLFF. The CDR3 DNA sequence: TGCGCCAGCAGCCAAGGGAACAGGGAGAATGAAAAACTGTTTTTT. This chain links TRBV4-1 with TRBJ1-4; tentative D call: TRBD1 (6 bases). The CDR3 is 15 amino acids. The germline CDR1 and CDR2 sequences are MGHRA and YSYEKL. V was clipped by 1 base and J by 5 bases, with 11 bases between them.

The V gene is TRBV4-2, the J gene TRBJ2-7; 12 bases line up with TRBD2. Trimming took 1 base from V and 2 from J; bases not matched to a gene: 6. CDR1 LGHNA and CDR2 YNFKEQ come from the germline V gene. This CDR3 comprises 17 residues. The CDR3 is CASSQGLAGGAPYEQYF. The DNA for the CDR3 is TGTGCCAGCAGCCAAGGGCTAGCGGGAGGGGCCCCCTACGAGCAGTACTTC.

The chain couples TRBV4-3 to TRBJ1-4; D is uncertain. CDR1 LGHNA and CDR2 YSLEER come from the germline V gene. Trimming removed 4 bases at V and 4 bases at J, with 16 bases between. The CDR3 loop spans 16 amino acids. CDR3 protein: CASSLRSWGDNEKLFF. DNA for the CDR3: TGCGCCAGCAGCCTCCGGAGCTGGGGAGATAATGAAAAACTGTTTTTT.

The genes are TRBV6-5 and TRBJ1-6, with 9 bases identical to TRBD1. The V gene's germline CDR1 is MNHEY and CDR2 SVGAGI. This CDR3 region has 15 residues. The ends lost 3 bases at V and 7 bases at J; junction bases unmatched: 4. The chain's CDR3 is CASSYQGQGNSPLHF. Written as DNA, the CDR3 is TGTGCCAGCAGTTATCAAGGACAGGGGAATTCACCCCTCCACTTT.

The J gene is TRBJ1-5, the V gene TRBV6-5, with a possible D match to TRBD1 (6 bases). Per the germline V gene, CDR1 is MNHEY and CDR2 is SVGAGI. The ends were cut back, 3 bases at V and 5 bases at J, with 11 bases in the middle. This CDR3 spans 14 amino acids. As DNA, the CDR3 is TGTGCCAGCAGTTATAGCAGGGGCGATCAGCCCCAGCATTTT. The encoded protein is CASSYSRGDQPQHF.

The genes are TRBV18 and TRBJ1-2; 8 bases match TRBD1. The CDR3 consists of 14 residues. Germline V gene sequence: CDR1 KGHSH, CDR2 LQKENI. Trimming removed 3 bases from V and 7 bases from J; junction bases left unmatched: 7. CDR3 sequence: CASSPRQGQAGYTF. The CDR3 coding sequence is TGTGCCAGCTCACCCAGACAGGGACAGGCTGGCTACACCTTC.

J is TRBJ1-2 and V is TRBV11-2; no definite D call. The CDR3 consists of 15 residues. V lost 5 bases and J 2 bases, leaving 15 bases between the germline ends. Germline lookup yields CDR1 SGHAT and CDR2 FQNNGV. CDR3 sequence: CASSPPLAHNYGYTF. The CDR3 DNA reads as TGTGCCAGCAGCCCCCCCCTAGCACACAACTATGGCTACACCTTC.

This rearrangement joins TRBV4-3 to TRBJ2-7; tentative D call: TRBD2 (6 bases). The V gene lost 1 base and the J gene lost 2 bases, with 15 bases spanning the gap. The CDR3 extends over 16 amino acids. Germline assignment: CDR1 LGHNA and CDR2 YSLEER. The CDR3 spells CASSQGIAASAYEQYF. CDR3 DNA sequence: TGCGCCAGCAGCCAAGGGATAGCGGCGAGCGCCTACGAGCAGTACTTC.

This chain uses TRBV4-2 with TRBJ1-5; 7 bases match TRBD1. The CDR3 totals 14 residues. Germline V gene lookup returns CDR1 LGHNA and CDR2 YNFKEQ. Trimming removed 5 bases from V and 1 base from J; junction bases left unmatched: 2. CDR3 residues: CASSSGQSNQPQHF. The CDR3 DNA is TGTGCCAGCAGCTCGGGACAGAGCAATCAGCCCCAGCATTTT.

V is TRBV29-1 and J is TRBJ2-7; D is unresolved. This CDR3 is 15 amino acids long. Germline CDR1 is SQVTM and CDR2 is ANQGSEA. V lost 0 bases and J 6 bases, leaving 18 bases between the germline ends. CDR3 in DNA: TGCAGCGTTGAAGATCAGGCCCGCCACCGCCTCGAGCAGTACTTC. As protein: CSVEDQARHRLEQYF.

The chain has TRBV30 and TRBJ1-1; the match to TRBD1 covers 7 bases. The CDR3 is 13 amino acids. CDR1 and CDR2 (germline): GTSNPN, SVGIG (reference sequence). V lost 5 bases and J lost 5; bases outside the gene matches: 8. For the CDR3, the DNA is TGTGCCTGGGACAGGGTGAAGGGAACTGAAGCTTTCTTT. This translates into CAWDRVKGTEAFF.